This T cell receptor beta chain came from a study of T cell changes during pregnancy in multiple sclerosis. V gave up 6 bases and J gave up 1 base; unmatched junction bases: 4. This CDR3 comprises 14 residues. Germline assignment: CDR1 SNHLY and CDR2 FYNNEI. The method was immunoSEQ multiplex PCR; TCRdb's version includes in-frame clones alone and lacks a portion of them. The sample yields tens of thousands of clones, around 90% seen once. The chain carries TRBV2 and TRBJ2-3; 7 bases map to TRBD2. The specimen was peripheral blood, collected after pregnancy. The origin of this receptor is a female donor in good health, enrolled as a control in a pregnancy study. CDR3 residues: CASSRAGRTDTQYF. CDR3 sequence (DNA): TGTGCCAGCAGCAGAGCGGGGCGCACAGATACGCAGTATTTT.